A single sample is the source of the 26 T cell receptor beta chains below, sequenced in a study of blood T cells in healthy people across ages. Primed by a sample-barcoded 5' primer and a J-beta primer mix, a second PCR proceeded for 7 to 11 cycles. From the 5' RACE reads, TCRdb called clonotypes with MiXCR, one entry per CDR3 protein. The profile shows about 690,000 distinct CDR3 sequences, around 43% of them singletons. The source material was blood. The receptors shown here come from a man aged 80 or over in good health.

The gene calls are TRBV7-2 and TRBJ2-7; 10 bases map to TRBD2. The CDR3 is 16 amino acids. The J segment lost 4 bases and the V segment lost 1 base, leaving 7 bases of the junction unmatched. In germline, CDR1 is SGHTA, CDR2 FQGNSA. The CDR3 nucleotides are TGTGCCAGCAGCTTAGTAGCGGGGGGCTACACATACGAGCAGTACTTC. Translation: CASSLVAGGYTYEQYF.

About this clonotype itself: Mismatch with germline at one junction end may stem from a read error. This rearrangement joins TRBV12-3 or TRBV12-4 to TRBJ2-5, with D perhaps matching TRBD1 or TRBD2 (5 bases each). This CDR3 contains 15 residues. The CDR3: CAGSPRDPSKEAQYF. The CDR3 DNA reads as TGTGCCGGCAGTCCCCGGGACCCATCGAAGGAGGCCCAGTACTTC.

The rearrangement uses TRBV7-2 and TRBJ2-3; D is unclear. Trimming cost V 3 bases and J 2 bases, with 18 bases left between them. There are 17 residues in the CDR3. Germline V gene lookup returns CDR1 SGHTA and CDR2 FQGNSA. The CDR3 loop is CASSFQAGIPPTDTQYF. CDR3 sequence (DNA): TGTGCCAGCAGCTTCCAGGCCGGCATCCCACCCACAGATACGCAGTATTTT.

This clonotype has a count of ten or more. In DNA, the CDR3 is TGCAGCGTCAGCCCAGGGTCTGGCGGCTACACCTTC. This sequence encodes CSVSPGSGGYTF. The chain uses TRBV29-1 and TRBJ1-2; D possibly corresponds to TRBD1 (5 bases). CDR3 size: 12 residues. Germline values: CDR1 SQVTM, CDR2 ANQGSEA. V was pared by 6 bases and J by 8 bases, with 16 bases between.

This clonotype was found many times. The V gene is TRBV7-2, the J gene TRBJ1-2; D not resolved. The CDR3 consists of 13 residues. V was cut by 2 bases and J by 5 bases, with 9 bases left in between. Germline V gene lookup returns CDR1 SGHTA and CDR2 FQGNSA. DNA of the CDR3: TGTGCCAGCAGCTTAACAAGGACGTATGGCTACACCTTC. Protein: CASSLTRTYGYTF.

The chain uses TRBV29-1 and TRBJ2-7; D gene unclear. Trimming stripped 5 bases from V and 0 bases from J, with 8 bases between. Per the germline V gene, CDR1 is SQVTM and CDR2 is ANQGSEA. The CDR3 is 12 amino acids. The CDR3 here is CSVRLSSYEQYF. CDR3 bases: TGCAGCGTTCGATTGAGCTCCTACGAGCAGTACTTC.

This clonotype turned up a few times. The gene calls are TRBV30 and TRBJ2-3; D might be TRBD1 (6 bases). The CDR3 contains 14 residues. Trimming cost V 7 bases and J 3 bases, with 17 bases left between them. The germline V gene has CDR1 GTSNPN and CDR2 SVGIG (reference sequence). The CDR3 sequence is CAYQNRVHTDTQYF. In nucleotides, the CDR3 is TGTGCCTACCAGAACAGGGTTCATACAGATACGCAGTATTTT. Combining the CDR3 with reference TRBV30 and TRBJ2-3 gives the whole variable domain SQTIHQWPATLVQPVGSPLSLECTVEGTSNPNLYWYRQAAGRGLQLLFYSVGIGQISSEVPQNLSASRPQDRQFILSSKKLLLSDSGFYLCAYQNRVHTDTQYFGPGTRLTVL.

J is TRBJ1-1 and V is TRBV7-3, with 9 bases lining up with TRBD1. There are 15 residues in the CDR3. V was clipped by 5 bases and J by 4 bases; unmatched bases: 8. Germline V gives CDR1 SGHTA, CDR2 FQGTGA. The CDR3 nucleotides read TGTGCCAGCAGCGTTACAGGGGGCAGGGGCACTGAAGCTTTCTTT. It codes for CASSVTGGRGTEAFF. Variable domain in full (rest from reference TRBV7-3 and TRBJ1-1): GAGVSQTPSNKVTEKGKYVELRCDPISGHTALYWYRQSLGQGPEFLIYFQGTGAADDSGLPNDRFFAVRPEGSVSTLKIQRTERGDSAVYLCASSVTGGRGTEAFFGQGTRLTVV.

Regarding this clonotype: With a much larger clone just one base away, this may be a read error. The genes are TRBV9 and TRBJ2-1; 9 positions agree with TRBD2. The J call may not be correct, given that the DNA end is closer to TRBJ2-7. This CDR3 region has 16 residues. CDR1 and CDR2 (germline): SGDLS, YYNGEE. The CDR3 nucleotides read TGTGCCAGCAGCGTAGGGGGACTAGCTCGCTACAATGAGCAGTACTTC. Protein: CASSVGGLARYNEQYF.

This chain links TRBV28 with TRBJ1-3, with D tentatively TRBD1 (6 bases). V was cut by 5 bases and J by 0 bases, with 17 bases left in between. There are 17 residues in the CDR3. Germline CDR1 MDHEN, CDR2 SYDVKM. The CDR3 nucleotides read TGTGCCAGCAGTCAAAACAGGGTCATGAGCTCTGGAAACACCATATATTTT. This translates into CASSQNRVMSSGNTIYF.

The chain employs TRBV20-1 and TRBJ2-5; no clear D. This CDR3 is 12 amino acids long. V was cut by 6 bases and J by 4 bases, with 12 bases left in between. Per germline, CDR1 DFQATT and CDR2 SNEGSKA (reference sequence). The CDR3 DNA is TGCAGTGCCGCCGCCGGTTCAGAGACCCAGTACTTC. Encoded protein: CSAAAGSETQYF.

The chain employs TRBV9 and TRBJ1-3, with TRBD1 identical over 7 bases. CDR1 and CDR2 (germline): SGDLS, YYNGEE. V trimming: 0 bases; J trimming: 3 bases; junction bases outside the gene matches: 3. The CDR3 has 15 amino acids. The CDR3 region is CASSVEGAGGNTIYF. As DNA, the CDR3 is TGTGCCAGCAGCGTAGAGGGGGCCGGTGGAAACACCATATATTTT.

The chain couples TRBV20-1 to TRBJ2-7; D is uncertain. CDR1 is DFQATT and CDR2 is SNEGSKA in the germline V gene (reference sequence). This CDR3 region has 13 residues. V was trimmed by 5 bases and J by 2 bases, leaving 13 bases between them. The CDR3 DNA reads as TGCAGTGCTCAAGGGCCGGTGGCCTACGAGCAGTACTTC. Protein: CSAQGPVAYEQYF.

This clonotype was found once. The chain recombines TRBV4-2 with TRBJ2-3; D call uncertain. V lost 1 base to trimming and J lost 5 bases, with 16 bases between them. Germline-derived CDR1 and CDR2 are LGHNA and YNFKEQ. This CDR3 comprises 16 residues. The CDR3 DNA reads as TGTGCCAGCAGCCAAGTCGGTCTAAAAAAAAGAGATACGCAGTATTTT. Its protein is CASSQVGLKKRDTQYF.

This clonotype is a singleton in its sample. One end of the junction fails to match germline, which may point to a read error. The chain is built from TRBV6-5 and TRBJ1-1; D gene unclear. Germline V gives CDR1 MNHEY, CDR2 SVGAGI. The CDR3 covers 13 residues. Here the CDR3 reads CASRYSMLAEAFF. In nucleotides, the CDR3 is TGTGCCAGCAGATACTCGATGCTGGCTGAAGCTTTCTTT.

This clonotype was seen only once. One junction end disagrees with the germline gene, perhaps due to a read error. The rearrangement joins TRBV12-3 or TRBV12-4 to TRBJ1-2, with a possible D match to TRBD1 (6 bases). CDR3 length: 13 residues. The chain's CDR3 is CVSSLDRRYGYTF. The CDR3 DNA reads TGTGTCAGCAGCCTTGACAGGCGCTATGGCTACACCTTC.

In DNA, the CDR3 is TGTGCCAGCAGCACCAATGATTGGACTGAAGCTTTCTTT. As protein: CASSTNDWTEAFF. The chain is built from TRBV7-9 and TRBJ1-1; D is uncertain. Germline V CDR1 and CDR2: SEHNR, FQNEAQ (reference sequence). The V gene lost 5 bases and the J gene lost 5 bases, with 12 bases spanning the gap. This CDR3 comprises 13 residues.

This clonotype was picked up a small number of times. The DNA for the CDR3 is TGCAGTGCTCGATTATCGGGCTACTGGAATGAGCAGTTCTTC. The encoded protein is CSARLSGYWNEQFF. The chain joins TRBV20-1 to TRBJ2-1; D uncertain. From germline, CDR1 is DFQATT and CDR2 SNEGSKA (reference sequence). CDR3 length: 14 amino acids. V lost 5 bases and J lost 7, with 18 bases in between.

The chain employs TRBV7-2 and TRBJ2-7; 7 nucleotides agree with TRBD2. Trimming removed 5 bases from V and 7 bases from J; junction bases left unmatched: 11. The CDR3 is 14 amino acids. Germline V gene data show CDR1 as SGHTA and CDR2 as FQGNSA. CDR3 DNA: TGTGCCAGCAGCGCCCCCGGACTAGACAATGAGCAGTACTTC. Amino acid sequence: CASSAPGLDNEQYF. Full variable domain (remainder filled in from reference TRBV7-2 and TRBJ2-7): GAGVSQSPSNKVTEKGKDVELRCDPISGHTALYWYRQSLGQGLEFLIYFQGNSAPDKSGLPSDRFSAERTGGSVSTLTIQRTQQEDSAVYLCASSAPGLDNEQYFGPGTRLTVT.

V and J are TRBV20-1 and TRBJ2-3; 9 nucleotides align to TRBD1. The CDR3 is made up of 12 amino acids. Trimming removed 5 bases from V and 9 bases from J; junction bases left unmatched: 6. Germline V CDR1 and CDR2: DFQATT, SNEGSKA (reference sequence). CDR3 in DNA: TGCAGTGCTGGGACAGGGACGAGGACGCAGTATTTT. Protein sequence: CSAGTGTRTQYF.

Remarks on this clonotype: A much more abundant neighbour one base away suggests this may be a read error. The chain employs TRBV6-2 or TRBV6-3 and TRBJ1-1, with 7 bases fitting TRBD1. Per the germline V gene, CDR1 is MNHEY and CDR2 is SVGEGT. V shed 5 bases and J 4 bases; nucleotides not matched to a gene: 4. The CDR3 is 13 amino acids. CDR3 in DNA: TGTGCCAGCAGTGAGACAGGGCCCACTGAAGCTTTCTTT. Residues: CASSETGPTEAFF.

The V and J genes are TRBV20-1 and TRBJ2-2; the match to TRBD1 covers 7 bases. This CDR3 contains 14 residues. Germline CDR1 DFQATT, CDR2 SNEGSKA (reference sequence). The V gene end was trimmed by 6 bases and the J gene end by 3 bases; junction bases not matched to a gene: 7. The CDR3 is CSAPDQGDTGELFF. For the CDR3, the DNA is TGCAGTGCCCCAGACCAGGGGGACACCGGGGAGCTGTTTTTT.

In this sample, this clonotype turned up a few times. J is TRBJ2-3 and V is TRBV6-2 or TRBV6-3, with D tentatively TRBD1 or TRBD2 (6 bases each). Germline V gene data show CDR1 as MNHEY and CDR2 as SVGEGT. Trimming removed 4 bases from V and 9 bases from J, with 14 bases in between. CDR3 length: 13 residues. The CDR3 bases are TGTGCCAGCAGTTCTGGGGGGCGCGGGACGCAGTATTTT. It specifies CASSSGGRGTQYF.

This clonotype has ten or more counts. The J gene is TRBJ1-2, the V gene TRBV20-1; D may be TRBD1 (6 bases). CDR1 is DFQATT and CDR2 is SNEGSKA in the germline V gene (reference sequence). Trimming cost V 3 bases and J 2 bases, with 10 bases left between them. The CDR3 is 13 residues long. CDR3 region: CSASGRGNYGYTF. CDR3 bases: TGCAGTGCTAGCGGCAGGGGCAACTATGGCTACACCTTC.

V usage is TRBV20-1 and J usage is TRBJ2-3; a possible D gene is TRBD1 (6 bases). Germline CDR1 DFQATT, CDR2 SNEGSKA (reference sequence). The CDR3 loop spans 13 amino acids. The V end lost 6 bases, the J end lost 9 bases, and 19 bases lay between the germline ends. CDR3: CSALWGLGETQYF. CDR3 DNA sequence: TGCAGTGCCCTGTGGGGGCTGGGAGAGACGCAGTATTTT.

Remarks on this clonotype: This may be a read error: a much more frequent sequence differs by one nucleotide. The V call is TRBV15, the J call TRBJ2-3, with D unresolved. This CDR3 region has 13 residues. Germline CDR1 is LNHNV and CDR2 is YYDKDF (reference sequence). Deletions cut 5 bases from V and 8 bases from J, with 14 bases between. This chain's CDR3 is CATSVRVGSTQYF. CDR3 nucleotide sequence: TGTGCCACCAGCGTCCGAGTGGGATCTACGCAGTATTTT.